The entry below describes one TCR beta chain. Data came from immunoSEQ multiplex PCR; TCRdb stores just in-frame clones and leaves some out. The sample lists about 230,000 clones; about nine tenths were seen once. The sample comes from a study of blood T cell repertoires in COVID-19. Overall study context: Spain, Italy and the United States supplied samples that represented acute and convalescent COVID-19. PBMCs, B-cell-depleted T cells, or T cells provided the cDNA or gDNA that made up the material.

V lost 9 bases and J lost 4, with 12 bases in between. CDR3 length equals 12 residues. Source material: peripheral blood. The clonotype was recovered from a woman in her fifties or sixties with acute or convalescent COVID-19. J is TRBJ1-1 and V is TRBV6-7, with D hard to call. TRBV6-7 falls under the ORF class, with uncertain function. CDR3 in amino acids: CARPGKVTEAFF. The CDR3 DNA sequence: TGTGCCAGGCCCGGGAAGGTCACTGAAGCTTTCTTT.